A single sample gave rise to the 7 T cell receptor beta chains below, sequenced in a study of coeliac disease. Method: immunoSEQ multiplex PCR; TCRdb's copy keeps in-frame clones and lacks some. Of 3,500 or so clones in the sample, about 65% were seen once. The sample was lymphocytes from the gut lamina propria. The receptors stem from a man of 80 years or more without celiac disease.

This clone came up once. The CDR3 DNA is TGTGCCATCAACTCCCCGGGACAAGGAGAGACCCAGTACTTC. It encodes CAINSPGQGETQYF. The chain recombines TRBV10-3 with TRBJ2-5; D is possibly TRBD1 (6 bases). Germline V gives CDR1 ENHRY, CDR2 SYGVKD. Between the trimmed V and J ends, which lost 7 bases and 4 bases, there was a span of 16 bases. CDR3 length equals 14 residues.

This clone came up once. This sequence joins TRBV7-2 and TRBJ1-5; D not resolved. Per the germline V gene, CDR1 is SGHTA and CDR2 is FQGNSA. Trimming left V 5 bases short and J 3 bases short, with 11 bases between. This CDR3 comprises 14 residues. The CDR3 is CASSLSEANQPQHF. As DNA, the CDR3 is TGTGCCAGCAGCCTCTCCGAGGCCAATCAGCCCCAGCATTTT.

V gene TRBV7-8 combines with J gene TRBJ1-1; TRBD1 matches at 10 bases. CDR3 length equals 16 residues. CDR1 and CDR2 from the germline V gene are SGHVS and FQNEAQ. The junction had 5 bases not matched to a gene; V was cut back by 3 bases and J by 1 base. DNA for the CDR3: TGTGCCAGCAGCTTGAGGGACAGGGGATCGAACACTGAAGCTTTCTTT. It specifies CASSLRDRGSNTEAFF.

This clone was found once. The chain recombines TRBV6-6 with TRBJ2-7; D may be TRBD1 (6 bases). Germline V gene sequence: CDR1 MNHNY, CDR2 SVGAGI (reference sequence). This CDR3 has 14 residues. V was trimmed by 4 bases and J by 1 base, leaving 11 bases between them. CDR3 amino acids: CASSSLQGSYEQYV. The DNA for the CDR3 is TGTGCCAGCAGTTCCCTACAGGGATCCTACGAGCAGTACGTC.

The V and J genes are TRBV28 and TRBJ2-1; tentative D call: TRBD2 (6 bases). Germline V gene sequence: CDR1 MDHEN, CDR2 SYDVKM. CDR3 length: 14 residues. Between the trimmed V and J ends, which lost 4 bases and 0 bases, there was a span of 7 bases. CDR3 protein: CASSYGGSYNEQFF. The CDR3, as DNA: TGTGCCAGCAGTTACGGGGGCTCCTACAATGAGCAGTTCTTC.

CDR3 residues: CASSLYRDGNTEAFF. The DNA of the CDR3 is TGCGCCAGCAGTCTATACAGGGACGGGAACACTGAAGCTTTCTTT. The chain employs TRBV23-1 and TRBJ1-1; possibly TRBD1 for D (6 bases). TRBV23-1 falls under the ORF class, with uncertain function. Trimming cost V 4 bases and J 1 base, with 13 bases left between them. The CDR3 totals 15 residues.

The CDR3 reads CASSPQRGVANEQFF. In DNA form, the CDR3 reads TGTGCCAGCAGCCCGCAGCGGGGGGTCGCCAATGAGCAGTTCTTC. The rearrangement links TRBV7-8 to TRBJ2-1, with 9 bases fitting TRBD2. The V gene's germline CDR1 is SGHVS and CDR2 FQNEAQ. With V trimmed by 5 bases and J by 6 bases, 8 bases remained unmatched. The CDR3 consists of 15 residues. The whole variable domain, remainder taken from reference TRBV7-8 and TRBJ2-1, is GAGVSQSPRYKVAKRGQDVALRCDPISGHVSLFWYQQALGQGPEFLTYFQNEAQLDKSGLPSDRFFAERPEGSVSTLKIQRTQQEDSAVYLCASSPQRGVANEQFFGPGTRLTVL.